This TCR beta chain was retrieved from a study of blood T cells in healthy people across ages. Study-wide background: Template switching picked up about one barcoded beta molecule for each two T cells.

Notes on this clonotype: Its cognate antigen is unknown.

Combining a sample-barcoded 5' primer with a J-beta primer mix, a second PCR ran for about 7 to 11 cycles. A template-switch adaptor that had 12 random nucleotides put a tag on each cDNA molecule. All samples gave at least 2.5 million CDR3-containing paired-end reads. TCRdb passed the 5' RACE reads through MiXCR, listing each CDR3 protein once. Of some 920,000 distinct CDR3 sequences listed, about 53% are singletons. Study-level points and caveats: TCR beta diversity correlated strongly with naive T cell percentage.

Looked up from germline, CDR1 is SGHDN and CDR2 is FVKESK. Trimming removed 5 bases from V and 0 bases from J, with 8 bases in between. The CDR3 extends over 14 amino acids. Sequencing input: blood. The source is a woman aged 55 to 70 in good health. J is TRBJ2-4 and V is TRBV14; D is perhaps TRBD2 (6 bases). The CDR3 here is CASSNSGAKNIQYF. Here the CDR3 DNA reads TGTGCCAGCAGCAATAGCGGAGCCAAAAACATTCAGTACTTC.